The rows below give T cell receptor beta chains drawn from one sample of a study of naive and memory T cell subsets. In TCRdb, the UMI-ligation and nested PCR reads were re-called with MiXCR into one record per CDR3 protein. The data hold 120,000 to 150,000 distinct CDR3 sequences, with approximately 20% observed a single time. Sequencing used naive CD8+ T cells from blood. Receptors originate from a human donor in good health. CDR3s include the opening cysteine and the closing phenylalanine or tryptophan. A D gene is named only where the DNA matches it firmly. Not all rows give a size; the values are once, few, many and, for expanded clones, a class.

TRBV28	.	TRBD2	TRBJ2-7	TGTGCCAGCAGTCCTCGGGTAGCGGGCTTTAGCTCCTACGAGCAGTACTTC	CASSPRVAGFSSYEQYF
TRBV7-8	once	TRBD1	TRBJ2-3	TGTGCCAGCATAGGGGGCGAGTTAAGCACAGATACGCAGTATTTT	CASIGGELSTDTQYF
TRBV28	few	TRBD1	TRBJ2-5	TGTGCCAGCAGTTCAAGACAGGGGTTGGAGGAAGAGACCCAGTACTTC	CASSSRQGLEEETQYF
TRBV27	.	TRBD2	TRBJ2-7	TGTGCCAGCGGAGAACTAGCGGCCCTCTCCTACGAGCAGTACTTC	CASGELAALSYEQYF
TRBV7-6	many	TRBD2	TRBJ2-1	TGTGCCAGCAGCTCCCGGGAGGGCTACAATGAGCAGTTCTTC	CASSSREGYNEQFF
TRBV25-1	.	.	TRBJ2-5	TGTGCCAGCAGTGGGATGGGGGGAGAGTACTTC	CASSGMGGEYF
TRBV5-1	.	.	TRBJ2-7	TGCGCCAGCAGCGTCCGGGGCCAGGGCCACGAGCAGTACTTC	CASSVRGQGHEQYF
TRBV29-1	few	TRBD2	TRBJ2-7	TGCAGCGTTGAAGATCACCTAGCGGGAGGGGACTACGAGCAGTACTTC	CSVEDHLAGGDYEQYF
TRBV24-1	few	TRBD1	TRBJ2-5	TGTGCCACCAGTGATCGACAGGGTTTAGAGACCCAGTACTTC	CATSDRQGLETQYF
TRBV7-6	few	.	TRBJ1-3	TGTGCCAGCAGCCCCTGGGTTGGGGCCGGTAGAGACACCATATATTTT	CASSPWVGAGRDTIYF
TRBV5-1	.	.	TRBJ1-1	TGCGCCAGCGGCCCATTCGGAACTGAAGCTTTCTTT	CASGPFGTEAFF
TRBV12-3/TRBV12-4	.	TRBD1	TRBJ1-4	TGTGCCAGCAGTGGGACAGGGTCTAATGAAAAACTGTTTTTT	CASSGTGSNEKLFF
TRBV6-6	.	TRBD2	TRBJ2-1	TGTGCCAGCAGTTACCATCTAGCGGGAGCCAACAATGAGCAGTTCTTC	CASSYHLAGANNEQFF
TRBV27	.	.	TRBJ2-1	TGTGCCAGCAGTCTTCGGGGGTACCGGGAGCAGTTCTTC	CASSLRGYREQFF
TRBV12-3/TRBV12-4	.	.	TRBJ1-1	TGTGCCAGCAGCTCAGGCCAACGGTGGATCTTT	CASSSGQRWIF
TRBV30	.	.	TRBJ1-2	TGTGCCTGGGGTCAGCCGGGACTTCGCTACGTTGGCTACACCTTC	CAWGQPGLRYVGYTF